A single sample gave rise to the 4 T cell receptor beta chains below, sequenced in a study of radiation and T cells in renal cell carcinoma. The time point was: blood 2 weeks post-SBRT. Treatment described: 15 Gy SBRT to primary tumor, nephrectomy 4 weeks later. Using immunoSEQ multiplex PCR, the repertoire was profiled, and TCRdb retains in-frame clones only, with some absent. The sample records 100,000 to 150,000 clones, around 90% being singletons. The sample in question was blood, obtained from a patient whose treatment included radiotherapy and nephrectomy. These receptors were obtained from a woman in her seventies with renal cell carcinoma.

The chain has TRBV15 and TRBJ1-1; D unclear. Looked up from germline, CDR1 is LNHNV and CDR2 is YYDKDF (reference sequence). The germline V and J ends were trimmed by 0 bases and 1 base, with 9 bases remaining between them. This CDR3 is built from 15 residues. The CDR3 region is CATSREAVPNTEAFF. CDR3 bases: TGTGCCACCAGCAGAGAGGCGGTCCCGAACACTGAAGCTTTCTTT.

This clone was found a few times. The CDR3 sequence is CASSLAGRVYTEAFF. The CDR3 DNA reads TGTGCCAGCAGCTTAGCGGGCAGGGTTTACACTGAAGCTTTCTTT. The genes are TRBV7-9 and TRBJ1-1; D is possibly TRBD1 (5 bases). Germline V CDR1 and CDR2: SEHNR, FQNEAQ (reference sequence). This CDR3 has 15 amino acids. Deletions cut 0 bases from V and 3 bases from J, with 11 bases between.

V is TRBV30 and J is TRBJ2-1, with 7 nucleotides matching TRBD2. CDR1 is GTSNPN and CDR2 is SVGIG in the germline V gene (reference sequence). This CDR3 has 16 amino acids. Trimming at V came to 1 base and at J to 4 bases, leaving 10 bases not matched to a gene. The chain's CDR3 is CAWSDRDYAPYNEQFF. The CDR3 coding sequence is TGTGCCTGGAGTGACCGGGACTATGCGCCTTACAATGAGCAGTTCTTC.

The V and J genes are TRBV19 and TRBJ2-6; 9 positions agree with TRBD1. The CDR3 has 17 residues. Germline CDR1 LNHDA, CDR2 SQIVND (reference sequence). Trimming took 8 bases from V and 5 from J; bases not matched to a gene: 13. This chain's CDR3 is CASRPGTGTIRANVLTF. The CDR3, as DNA: TGTGCCAGTCGTCCTGGGACAGGGACAATCCGGGCCAACGTCCTGACTTTC.